This T cell receptor (beta chain) was identified in a study of Ad26.COV2.S vaccination and SARS-CoV-2 variants. Germline values: CDR1 SNHLY, CDR2 FYNNEI. Trimming removed 3 bases from V and 0 bases from J, with 18 bases in between. The length of the CDR3 is 17 residues. Sample treatment: roughly 20 received Ad26.COV2.S at low or high dose, single or two shots; roughly five received placebo; per-sample allocation not given. The samples were gathered on day 63 after the first injection of vaccine or placebo. It was an adult aged 18-55 years in Boston who was the donor. The table came from immunoSEQ multiplex PCR; TCRdb's copy has only in-frame clones and leaves some out. Of 350,000 to 500,000 clones in the sample, roughly 89% were seen once.

The rearrangement links TRBV2 to TRBJ2-7, with a possible D match to TRBD2 (6 bases). This clonotype was obtained from a person between 18 and 59 years old who received the Ad26.COV2.S COVID-19 vaccine or a placebo. Sequencing was performed on peripheral blood, taken in a trial of Ad26.COV2.S vaccine versus placebo. The CDR3 region is CASSEGGSGESSYEQYV. The CDR3 DNA is TGTGCCAGCAGTGAGGGGGGTAGCGGAGAAAGCTCCTACGAGCAGTACGTC.